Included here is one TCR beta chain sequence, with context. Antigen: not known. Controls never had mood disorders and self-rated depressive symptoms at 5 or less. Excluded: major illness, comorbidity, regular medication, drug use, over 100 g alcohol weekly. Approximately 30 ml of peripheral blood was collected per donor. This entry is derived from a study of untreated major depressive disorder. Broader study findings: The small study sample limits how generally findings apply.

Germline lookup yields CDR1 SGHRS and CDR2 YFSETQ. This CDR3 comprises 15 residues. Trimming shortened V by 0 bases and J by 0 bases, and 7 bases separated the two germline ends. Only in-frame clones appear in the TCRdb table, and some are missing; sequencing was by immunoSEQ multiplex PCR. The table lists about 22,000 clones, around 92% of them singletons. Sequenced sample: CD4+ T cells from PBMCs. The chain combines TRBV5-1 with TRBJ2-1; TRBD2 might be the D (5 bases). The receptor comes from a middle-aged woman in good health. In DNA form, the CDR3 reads TGCGCCAGCAGCTTGGTGGGGAGCTCCTACAATGAGCAGTTCTTC. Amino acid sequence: CASSLVGSSYNEQFF. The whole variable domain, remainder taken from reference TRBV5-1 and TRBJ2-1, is KAGVTQTPRYLIKTRGQQVTLSCSPISGHRSVSWYQQTPGQGLQFLFEYFSETQRNKGNFPGRFSGRQFSNSRSEMNVSTLELGDSALYLCASSLVGSSYNEQFFGPGTRLTVL.